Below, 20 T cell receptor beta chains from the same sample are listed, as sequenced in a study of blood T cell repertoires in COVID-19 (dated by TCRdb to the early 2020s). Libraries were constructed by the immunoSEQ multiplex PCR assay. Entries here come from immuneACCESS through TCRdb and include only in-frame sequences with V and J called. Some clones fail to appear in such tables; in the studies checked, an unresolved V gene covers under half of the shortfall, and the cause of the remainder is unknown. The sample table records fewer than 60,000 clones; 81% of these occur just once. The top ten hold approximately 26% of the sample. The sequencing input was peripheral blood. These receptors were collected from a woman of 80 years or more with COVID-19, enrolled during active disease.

The DNA of the CDR3 is TGTGCCATCAGGACAGGGACTAGTCTCTACGAGCAGTACTTC. Its translation is CAIRTGTSLYEQYF. The gene calls are TRBV10-3 and TRBJ2-7; a possible D gene is TRBD2 (8 bases). The V gene's germline CDR1 is ENHRY and CDR2 SYGVKD. Trimming cost V 6 bases and J 3 bases, with 15 bases left between them. The CDR3 has 14 residues.

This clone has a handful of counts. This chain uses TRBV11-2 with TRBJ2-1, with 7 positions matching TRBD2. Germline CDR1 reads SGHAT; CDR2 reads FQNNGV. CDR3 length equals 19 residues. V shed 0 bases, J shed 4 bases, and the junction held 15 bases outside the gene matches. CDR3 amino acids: CASSLDNNRAGVLYNEQFF. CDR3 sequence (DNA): TGTGCCAGCAGCTTAGATAACAATCGGGCGGGAGTGTTATACAATGAGCAGTTCTTC.

In nucleotides, the CDR3 is TGTGCCAGCTCATCCACTCTAGCGGGAGAGCAGTACTTC. This codes for CASSSTLAGEQYF. The chain employs TRBV18 and TRBJ2-7; 9 bases are shared with TRBD2. The CDR3 covers 13 residues. V was clipped by 5 bases and J by 7 bases; unmatched bases: 6. Germline loops: CDR1 KGHSH, CDR2 LQKENI.

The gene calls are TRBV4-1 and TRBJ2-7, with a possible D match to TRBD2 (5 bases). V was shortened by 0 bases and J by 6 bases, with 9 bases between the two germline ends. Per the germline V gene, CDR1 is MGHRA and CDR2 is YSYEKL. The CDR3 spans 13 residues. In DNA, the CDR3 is TGCGCCAGCAGCCAAGAGGGAGAGCGCGAGCAGTACTTC. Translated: CASSQEGEREQYF.

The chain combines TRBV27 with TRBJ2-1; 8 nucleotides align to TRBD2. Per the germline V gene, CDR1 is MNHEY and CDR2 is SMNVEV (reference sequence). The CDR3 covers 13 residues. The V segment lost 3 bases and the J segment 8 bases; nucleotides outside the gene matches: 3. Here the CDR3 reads CASSFPSGHEQFF. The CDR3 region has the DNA TGTGCCAGCAGTTTCCCTAGCGGGCATGAGCAGTTCTTC.

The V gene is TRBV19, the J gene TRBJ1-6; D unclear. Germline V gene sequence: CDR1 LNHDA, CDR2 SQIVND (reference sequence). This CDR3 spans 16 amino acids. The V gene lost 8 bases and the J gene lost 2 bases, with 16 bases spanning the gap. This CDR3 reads CASQPETTAYNSPLHF. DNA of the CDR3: TGTGCCAGTCAACCGGAGACGACCGCCTATAATTCACCCCTCCACTTT.

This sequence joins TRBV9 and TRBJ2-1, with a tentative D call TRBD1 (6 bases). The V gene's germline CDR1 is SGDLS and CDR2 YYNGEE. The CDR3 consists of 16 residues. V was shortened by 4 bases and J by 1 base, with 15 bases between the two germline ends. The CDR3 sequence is CASSPIGRGSYNEQFF. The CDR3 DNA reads TGTGCCAGCAGCCCTATCGGCAGGGGATCCTACAATGAGCAGTTCTTC.

DNA for the CDR3: TGTGCCAGTAGCGGTAAGACAGTCAATGGCTACACCTTC. Translation gives CASSGKTVNGYTF. The gene calls are TRBV19 and TRBJ1-2; maybe TRBD1 (5 bases). Looked up from germline, CDR1 is LNHDA and CDR2 is SQIVND (reference sequence). CDR3 length: 13 amino acids. Trimming stripped 6 bases from V and 6 bases from J, with 14 bases between.

The CDR3 spells CASSLSQGGSPLHF. The DNA for the CDR3 is TGTGCCAGCAGCTTATCTCAGGGAGGATCACCCCTCCACTTT. The chain couples TRBV7-9 to TRBJ1-6, with D perhaps matching TRBD1 (5 bases). The germline gives CDR1 SEHNR, CDR2 FQNEAQ (reference sequence). The length of the CDR3 is 14 residues. Trimming took off 2 bases at V and 10 bases at J, with 12 bases between the two ends.

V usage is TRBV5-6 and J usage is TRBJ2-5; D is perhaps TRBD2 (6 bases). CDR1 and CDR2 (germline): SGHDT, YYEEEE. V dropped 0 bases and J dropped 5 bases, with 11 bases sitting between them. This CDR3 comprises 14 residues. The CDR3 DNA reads TGTGCCAGCAGCTTGGAGGCCGGGAGTGAGACCCAGTACTTC. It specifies CASSLEAGSETQYF.

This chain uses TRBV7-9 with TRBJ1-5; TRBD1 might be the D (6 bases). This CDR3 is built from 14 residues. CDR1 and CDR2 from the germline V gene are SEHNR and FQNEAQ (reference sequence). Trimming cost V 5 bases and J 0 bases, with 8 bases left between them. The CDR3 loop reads CASSRQASNQPQHF. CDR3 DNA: TGTGCCAGCAGCCGACAGGCTAGCAATCAGCCCCAGCATTTT.

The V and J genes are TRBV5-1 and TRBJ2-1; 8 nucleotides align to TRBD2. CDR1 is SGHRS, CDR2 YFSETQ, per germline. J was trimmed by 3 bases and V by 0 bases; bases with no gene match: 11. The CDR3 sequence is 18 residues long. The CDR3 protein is CASSLAVGRAYRYNEQFF. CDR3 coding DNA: TGCGCCAGCAGCTTGGCCGTCGGGAGGGCCTACCGCTACAATGAGCAGTTCTTC.

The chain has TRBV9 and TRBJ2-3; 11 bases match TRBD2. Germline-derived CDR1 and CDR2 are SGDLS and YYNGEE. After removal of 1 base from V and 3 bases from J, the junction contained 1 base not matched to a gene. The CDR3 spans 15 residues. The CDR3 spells CASSVTSGRTDTQYF. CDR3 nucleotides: TGTGCCAGCAGCGTAACTAGCGGGAGAACAGATACGCAGTATTTT.

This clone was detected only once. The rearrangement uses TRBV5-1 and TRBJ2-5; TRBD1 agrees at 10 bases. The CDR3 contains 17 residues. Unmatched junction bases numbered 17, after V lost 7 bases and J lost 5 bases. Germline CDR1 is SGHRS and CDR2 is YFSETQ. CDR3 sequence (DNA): TGCGCCAGCGGCCTACTCGCTTCGGGACAGGGGAGGGAGACCCAGTACTTC. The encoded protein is CASGLLASGQGRETQYF.

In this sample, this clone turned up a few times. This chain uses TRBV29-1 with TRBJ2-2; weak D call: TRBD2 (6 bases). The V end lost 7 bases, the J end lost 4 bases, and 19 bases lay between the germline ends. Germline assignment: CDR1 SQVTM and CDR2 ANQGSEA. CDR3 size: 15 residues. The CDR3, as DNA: TGCAGCGCCCGACCCCCGGGACTCGGCACCGGGGAGCTGTTTTTT. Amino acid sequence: CSARPPGLGTGELFF.

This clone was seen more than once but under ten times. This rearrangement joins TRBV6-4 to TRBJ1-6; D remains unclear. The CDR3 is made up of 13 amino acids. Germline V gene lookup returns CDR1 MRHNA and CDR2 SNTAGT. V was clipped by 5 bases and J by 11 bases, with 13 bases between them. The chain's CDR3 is CASSPPTKTPLHF. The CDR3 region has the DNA TGTGCCAGCAGTCCCCCGACAAAGACACCCCTCCACTTT.

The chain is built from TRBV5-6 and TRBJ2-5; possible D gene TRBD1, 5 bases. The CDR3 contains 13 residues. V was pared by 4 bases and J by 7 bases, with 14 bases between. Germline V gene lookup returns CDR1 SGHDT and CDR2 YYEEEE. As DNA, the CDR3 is TGTGCCAGCAGCATGACAGCAGCAGGGACCCAGTACTTC. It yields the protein CASSMTAAGTQYF.

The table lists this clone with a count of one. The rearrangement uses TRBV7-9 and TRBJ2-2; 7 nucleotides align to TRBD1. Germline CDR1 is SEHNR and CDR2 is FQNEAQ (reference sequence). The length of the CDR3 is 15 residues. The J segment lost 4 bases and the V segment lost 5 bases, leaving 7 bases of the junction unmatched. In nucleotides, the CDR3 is TGTGCCAGCAGCCGGACAGGCCTTGGCACCGGGGAGCTGTTTTTT. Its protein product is CASSRTGLGTGELFF.

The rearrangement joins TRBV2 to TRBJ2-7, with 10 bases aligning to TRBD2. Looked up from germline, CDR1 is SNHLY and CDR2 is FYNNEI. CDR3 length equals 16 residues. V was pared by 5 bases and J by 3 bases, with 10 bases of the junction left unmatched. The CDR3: CASSSLPGLAHYEQYF. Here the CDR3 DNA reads TGTGCCAGCAGTTCCCTACCGGGACTAGCGCACTACGAGCAGTACTTC. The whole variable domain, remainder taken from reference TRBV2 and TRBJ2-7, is EPEVTQTPSHQVTQMGQEVILRCVPISNHLYFYWYRQILGQKVEFLVSFYNNEISEKSEIFDDQFSVERPDGSNFTLKIRSTKLEDSAMYFCASSSLPGLAHYEQYFGPGTRLTVT.

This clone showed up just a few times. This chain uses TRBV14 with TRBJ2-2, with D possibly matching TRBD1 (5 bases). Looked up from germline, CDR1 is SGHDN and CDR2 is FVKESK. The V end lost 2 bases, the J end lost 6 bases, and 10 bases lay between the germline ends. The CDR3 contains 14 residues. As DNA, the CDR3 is TGTGCCAGCAGCCAATCAGGGAATCCCGGGGAGCTGTTTTTT. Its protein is CASSQSGNPGELFF.